This T cell receptor beta chain was recovered during a study of blood T cell repertoires in COVID-19. Some clones are missing from TCRdb's copy, which holds only in-frame ones; the method was immunoSEQ multiplex PCR. The repertoire has approximately 320,000 clones, about nine tenths of them found once; the top ten carry around 8.9%. From germline, CDR1 is ENHRY and CDR2 SYGVKD. The CDR3 is 12 residues long. Germline trimming cut 2 bases from V and 7 bases from J; bases unmatched to any gene: 2. The specimen sequenced was PBMCs or T cells enriched from blood (not recorded which). The rearrangement joins TRBV10-3 to TRBJ2-7; 7 bases map to TRBD2. The receptor comes from a woman aged 18-29 years who had recovered from COVID-19. CDR3 bases: TGTGCCATCAGTGAGGGGGGGGATGAGCAGTACTTC. Translated, it gives CAISEGGDEQYF.